Given below is one T cell receptor beta chain in context. The record originates from a study of control samples from healthy donors and cancer patients. Assay used: immunoSEQ multiplex PCR; TCRdb lists only in-frame clones, some missing. The data show around 110,000 clones, with more than 75% seen just once and around 2.5% held by the top ten. Germline CDR1 LGHDT, CDR2 YNNKEL (reference sequence). V was clipped by 0 bases and J by 3 bases; unmatched bases: 7. The CDR3 is 16 residues long. The chain carries TRBV3-1 (or the pseudogene TRBV3-2) and TRBJ2-7; 8 bases match TRBD2. Sequencing input: blood. The TCR originated in a woman aged 65 to 85 in good health. The CDR3 loop is CASSQDLAGGLYEQYF. The CDR3 DNA follows: TGTGCCAGCAGCCAAGATTTGGCGGGGGGCCTCTACGAGCAGTACTTC.